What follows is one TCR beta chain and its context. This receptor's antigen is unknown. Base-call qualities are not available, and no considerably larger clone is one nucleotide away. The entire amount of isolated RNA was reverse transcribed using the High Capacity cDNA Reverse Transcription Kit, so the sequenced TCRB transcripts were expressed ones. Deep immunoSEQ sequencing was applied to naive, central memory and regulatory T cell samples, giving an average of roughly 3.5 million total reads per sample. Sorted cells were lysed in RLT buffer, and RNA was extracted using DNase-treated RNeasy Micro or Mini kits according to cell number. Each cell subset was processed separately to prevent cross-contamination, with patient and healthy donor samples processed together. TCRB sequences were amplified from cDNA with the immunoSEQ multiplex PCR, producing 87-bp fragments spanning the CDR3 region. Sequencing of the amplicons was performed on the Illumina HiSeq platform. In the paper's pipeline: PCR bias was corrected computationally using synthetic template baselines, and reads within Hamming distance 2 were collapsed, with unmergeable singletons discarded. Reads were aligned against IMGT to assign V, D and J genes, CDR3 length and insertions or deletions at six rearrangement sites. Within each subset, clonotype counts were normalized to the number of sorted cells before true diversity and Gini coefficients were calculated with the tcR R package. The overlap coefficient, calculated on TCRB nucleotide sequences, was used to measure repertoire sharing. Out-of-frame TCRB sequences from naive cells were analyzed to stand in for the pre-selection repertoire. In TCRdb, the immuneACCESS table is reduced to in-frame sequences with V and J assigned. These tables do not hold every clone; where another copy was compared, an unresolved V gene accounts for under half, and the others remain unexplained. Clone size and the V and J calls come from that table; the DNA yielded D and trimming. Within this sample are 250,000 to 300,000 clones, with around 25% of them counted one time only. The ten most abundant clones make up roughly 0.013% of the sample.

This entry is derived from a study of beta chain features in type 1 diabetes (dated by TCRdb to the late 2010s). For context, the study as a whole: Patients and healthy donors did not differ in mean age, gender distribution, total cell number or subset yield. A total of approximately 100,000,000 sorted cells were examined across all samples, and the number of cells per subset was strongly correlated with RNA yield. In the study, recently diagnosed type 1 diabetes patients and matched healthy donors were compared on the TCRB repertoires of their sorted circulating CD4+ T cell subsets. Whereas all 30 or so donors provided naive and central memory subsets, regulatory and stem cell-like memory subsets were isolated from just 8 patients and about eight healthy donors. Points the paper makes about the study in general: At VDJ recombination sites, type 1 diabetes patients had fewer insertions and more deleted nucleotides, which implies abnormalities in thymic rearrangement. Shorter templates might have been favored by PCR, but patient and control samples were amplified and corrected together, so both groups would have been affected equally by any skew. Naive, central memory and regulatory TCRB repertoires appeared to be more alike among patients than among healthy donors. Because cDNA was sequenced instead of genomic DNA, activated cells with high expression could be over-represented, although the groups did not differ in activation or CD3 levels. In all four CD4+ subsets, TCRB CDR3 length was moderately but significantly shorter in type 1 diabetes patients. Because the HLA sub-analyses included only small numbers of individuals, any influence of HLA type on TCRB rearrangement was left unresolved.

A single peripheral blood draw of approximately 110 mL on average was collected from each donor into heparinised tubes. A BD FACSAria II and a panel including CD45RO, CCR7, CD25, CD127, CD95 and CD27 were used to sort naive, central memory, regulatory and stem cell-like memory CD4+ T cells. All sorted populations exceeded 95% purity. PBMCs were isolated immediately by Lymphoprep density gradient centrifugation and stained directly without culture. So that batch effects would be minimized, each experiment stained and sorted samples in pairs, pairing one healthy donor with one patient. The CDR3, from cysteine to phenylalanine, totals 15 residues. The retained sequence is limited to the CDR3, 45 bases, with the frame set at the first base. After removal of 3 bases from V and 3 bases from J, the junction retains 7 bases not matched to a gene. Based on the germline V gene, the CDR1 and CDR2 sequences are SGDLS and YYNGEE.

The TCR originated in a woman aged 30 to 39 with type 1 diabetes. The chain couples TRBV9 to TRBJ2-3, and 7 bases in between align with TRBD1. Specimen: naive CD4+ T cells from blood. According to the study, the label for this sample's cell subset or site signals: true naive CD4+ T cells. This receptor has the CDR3 CASSATGESTDTQYF. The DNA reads TGTGCCAGCAGCGCAACAGGGGAGAGTACAGATACGCAGTATTTT.